The clone carrying this TCR beta chain has more than one count but fewer than ten. The sample is drawn from a study of human T cells and chemical hapten exposure. This CDR3 has 15 amino acids. Germline lookup yields CDR1 SGDLS and CDR2 YYNGEE. V shed 1 base, J shed 8 bases, and the junction held 7 bases outside the gene matches. Time point noted: patch test 2, 6 weeks after DPC sensitization. Treatment described: therapeutic diphenylcyclopropenone sensitization with weekly scalp DPC. Blood was collected ahead of every patch test applied. The study used a library that attached unique molecular identifiers to individual cDNA molecules. As originally analysed: Between 23,224 and 690,600 TCRs appeared in each sample, and the median stood at around 92,000. TCRdb fed the RACE reads into MiXCR, producing one record per CDR3 protein. For this entry, the V and J calls and clone size follow TCRdb and not the study's own pipeline. The repertoire consists of fewer than 90,000 distinct CDR3 sequences, with approximately 7% occurring once and the leading ten covering around 1.3%.

The source was whole blood, collected in connection with sensitization to the hapten diphenylcyclopropenone (DPC). The receptor was isolated from a woman in her twenties or thirties with alopecia areata. Some clones in this sample may be carry-over from other donors' samples. The chain employs TRBV9 and TRBJ2-1; TRBD2 matches 9 bases. The CDR3 sequence: CASSVSGLAGYEQFF. The DNA of the CDR3 is TGTGCCAGCAGCGTATCGGGCCTAGCGGGATATGAGCAGTTCTTC.